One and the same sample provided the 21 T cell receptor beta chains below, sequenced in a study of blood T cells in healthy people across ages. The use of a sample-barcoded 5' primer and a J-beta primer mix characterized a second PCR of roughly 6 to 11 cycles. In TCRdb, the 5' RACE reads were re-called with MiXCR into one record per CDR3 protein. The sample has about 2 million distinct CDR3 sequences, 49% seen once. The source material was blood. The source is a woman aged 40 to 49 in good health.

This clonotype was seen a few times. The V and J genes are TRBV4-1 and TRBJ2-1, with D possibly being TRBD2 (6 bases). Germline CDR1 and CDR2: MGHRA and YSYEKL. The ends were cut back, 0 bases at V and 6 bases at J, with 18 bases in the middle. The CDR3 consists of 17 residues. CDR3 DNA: TGCGCCAGCAGCCAAGAGACGTGGGGGGTCATGGGCAATGAGCAGTTCTTC. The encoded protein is CASSQETWGVMGNEQFF.

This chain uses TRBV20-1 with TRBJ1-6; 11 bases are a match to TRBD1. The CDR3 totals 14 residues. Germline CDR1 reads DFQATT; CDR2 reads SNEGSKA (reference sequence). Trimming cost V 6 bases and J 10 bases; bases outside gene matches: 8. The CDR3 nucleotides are TGCAGTGCAAACGGACAGGGGGCAAACTCACCCCTCCACTTT. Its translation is CSANGQGANSPLHF.

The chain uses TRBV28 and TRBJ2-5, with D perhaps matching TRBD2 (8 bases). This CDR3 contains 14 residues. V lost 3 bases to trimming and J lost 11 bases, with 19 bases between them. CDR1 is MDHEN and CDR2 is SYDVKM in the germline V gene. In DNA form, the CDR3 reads TGTGCCAGCAGTTTGGTCCTCGGGGGGGGACAGCAGTACTTC. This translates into CASSLVLGGGQQYF. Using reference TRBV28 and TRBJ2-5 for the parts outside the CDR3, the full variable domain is DVKVTQSSRYLVKRTGEKVFLECVQDMDHENMFWYRQDPGLGLRLIYFSYDVKMKEKGDIPEGYSVSREKKERFSLILESASTNQTSMYLCASSLVLGGGQQYFGPGTRLLVL.

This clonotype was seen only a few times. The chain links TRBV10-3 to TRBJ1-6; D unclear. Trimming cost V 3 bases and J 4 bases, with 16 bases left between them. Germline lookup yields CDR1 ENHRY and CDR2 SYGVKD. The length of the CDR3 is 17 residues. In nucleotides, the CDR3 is TGTGCCATCAGTGACTCAGTGTCCCCTACATATAATTCACCCCTCCACTTT. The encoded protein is CAISDSVSPTYNSPLHF.

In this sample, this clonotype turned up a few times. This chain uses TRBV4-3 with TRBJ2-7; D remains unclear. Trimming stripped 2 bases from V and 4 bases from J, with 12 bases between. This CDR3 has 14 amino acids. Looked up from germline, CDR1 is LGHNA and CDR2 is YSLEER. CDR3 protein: CASSQNSGPYEQYF. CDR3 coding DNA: TGCGCCAGCAGCCAAAATTCCGGGCCGTACGAGCAGTACTTC.

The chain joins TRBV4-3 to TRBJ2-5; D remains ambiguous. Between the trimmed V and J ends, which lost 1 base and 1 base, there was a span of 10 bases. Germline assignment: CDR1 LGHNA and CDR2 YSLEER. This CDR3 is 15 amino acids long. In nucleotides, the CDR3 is TGCGCCAGCAGCCAAGGCCGGAAAGCCCAAGAGACCCAGTACTTC. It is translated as CASSQGRKAQETQYF.

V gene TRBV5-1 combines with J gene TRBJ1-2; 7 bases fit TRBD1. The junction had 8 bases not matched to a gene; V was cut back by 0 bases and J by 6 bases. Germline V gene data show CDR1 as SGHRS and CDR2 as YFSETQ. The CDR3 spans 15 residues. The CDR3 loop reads CASSLGYRGSNGYTF. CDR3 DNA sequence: TGCGCCAGCAGCTTGGGTTACAGGGGTTCGAATGGCTACACCTTC. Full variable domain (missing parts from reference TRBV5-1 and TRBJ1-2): KAGVTQTPRYLIKTRGQQVTLSCSPISGHRSVSWYQQTPGQGLQFLFEYFSETQRNKGNFPGRFSGRQFSNSRSEMNVSTLELGDSALYLCASSLGYRGSNGYTFGSGTRLTVV.

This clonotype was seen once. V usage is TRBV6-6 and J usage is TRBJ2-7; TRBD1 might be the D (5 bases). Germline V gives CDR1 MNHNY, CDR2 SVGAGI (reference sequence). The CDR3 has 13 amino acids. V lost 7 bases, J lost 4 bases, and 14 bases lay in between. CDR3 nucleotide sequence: TGTGCCAGCAAAGACACAGGTCTTTACGAGCAGTACTTC. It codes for CASKDTGLYEQYF.

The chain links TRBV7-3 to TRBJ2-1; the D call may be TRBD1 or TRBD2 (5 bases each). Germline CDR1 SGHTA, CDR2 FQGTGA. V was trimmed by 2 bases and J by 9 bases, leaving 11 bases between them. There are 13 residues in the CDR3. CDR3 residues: CASSLFGGGEQFF. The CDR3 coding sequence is TGTGCCAGCAGCTTATTTGGGGGTGGTGAGCAGTTCTTC.

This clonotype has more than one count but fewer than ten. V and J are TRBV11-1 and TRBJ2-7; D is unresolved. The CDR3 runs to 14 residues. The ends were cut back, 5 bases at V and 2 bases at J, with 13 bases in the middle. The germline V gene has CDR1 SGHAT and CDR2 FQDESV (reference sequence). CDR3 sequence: CASSDWTVTYEQYF. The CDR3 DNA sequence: TGTGCCAGCAGCGATTGGACGGTAACCTACGAGCAGTACTTC.

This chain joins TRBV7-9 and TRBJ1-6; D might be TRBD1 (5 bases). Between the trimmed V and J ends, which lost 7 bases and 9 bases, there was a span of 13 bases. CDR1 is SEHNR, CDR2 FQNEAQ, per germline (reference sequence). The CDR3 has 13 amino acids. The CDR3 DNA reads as TGTGCCAGCACGAGCGGGGGGGGTTCACCCCTCCACTTT. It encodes CASTSGGGSPLHF.

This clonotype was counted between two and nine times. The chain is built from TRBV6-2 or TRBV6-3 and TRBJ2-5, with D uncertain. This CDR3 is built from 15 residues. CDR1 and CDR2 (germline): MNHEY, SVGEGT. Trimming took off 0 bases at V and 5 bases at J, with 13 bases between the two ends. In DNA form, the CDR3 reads TGTGCCAGCAGTTACTCGATGCCCTTACCGGAGACCCAGTACTTC. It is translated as CASSYSMPLPETQYF.

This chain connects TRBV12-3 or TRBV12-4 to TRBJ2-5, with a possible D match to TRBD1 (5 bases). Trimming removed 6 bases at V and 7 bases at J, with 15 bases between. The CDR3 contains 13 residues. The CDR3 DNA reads TGTGCCAGCAGCGCTGGACAATCAGGGACCCAGTACTTC. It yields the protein CASSAGQSGTQYF.

CDR3 protein: CASSESPGLAGTAYEQYF. The DNA for the CDR3 is TGTGCCAGCAGTGAATCCCCCGGTCTAGCGGGGACCGCCTACGAGCAGTACTTC. The chain carries TRBV25-1 and TRBJ2-7; TRBD2 aligns across 9 bases. The germline V gene encodes CDR1 MGHDK and CDR2 SYGVNS. The V and J ends lost 1 base and 2 bases, in that order; junction bases with no gene match: 12. The length of the CDR3 is 18 residues.

The CDR3 DNA reads as TGTGCCAGCAGCCAAGCGGGGGTTGTGACCACTGAAGCTTTCTTT. Its protein is CASSQAGVVTTEAFF. J is TRBJ1-1 and V is TRBV14, with D tentatively TRBD1 (5 bases). V shed 1 base and J shed 4 bases, with 13 bases lying between them. Per the germline V gene, CDR1 is SGHDN and CDR2 is FVKESK. The CDR3 covers 15 residues.

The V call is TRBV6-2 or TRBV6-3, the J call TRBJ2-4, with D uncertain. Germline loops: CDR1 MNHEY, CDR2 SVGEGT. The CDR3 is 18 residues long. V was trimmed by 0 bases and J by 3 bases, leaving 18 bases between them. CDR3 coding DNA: TGTGCCAGCAGTTACTCGCGACAAGTAAGGATACTCAAAAACATTCAGTACTTC. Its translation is CASSYSRQVRILKNIQYF.

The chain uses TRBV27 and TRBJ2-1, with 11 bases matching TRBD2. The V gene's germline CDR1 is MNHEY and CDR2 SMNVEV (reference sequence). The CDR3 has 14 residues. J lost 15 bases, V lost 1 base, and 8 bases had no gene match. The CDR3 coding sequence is TGTGCCAGCAGTTTATTAGCGGGGGGGCGACTTCTGTTCTTC. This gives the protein CASSLLAGGRLLFF.

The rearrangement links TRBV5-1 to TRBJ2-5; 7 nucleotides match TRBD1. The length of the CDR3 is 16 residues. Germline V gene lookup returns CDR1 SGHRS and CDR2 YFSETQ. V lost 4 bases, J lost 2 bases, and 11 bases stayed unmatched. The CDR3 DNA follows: TGCGCCAGCAGCACCTCGTTAGGGACAGCTCAAGAGACCCAGTACTTC. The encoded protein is CASSTSLGTAQETQYF.

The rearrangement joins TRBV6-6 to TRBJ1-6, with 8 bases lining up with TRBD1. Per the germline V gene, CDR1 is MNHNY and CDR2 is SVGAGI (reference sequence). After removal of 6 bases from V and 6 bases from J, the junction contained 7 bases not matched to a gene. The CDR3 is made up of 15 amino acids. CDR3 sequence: CASRPDRGSNSPLHF. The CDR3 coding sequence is TGTGCCAGCAGACCCGACAGGGGCTCTAATTCACCCCTCCACTTT.

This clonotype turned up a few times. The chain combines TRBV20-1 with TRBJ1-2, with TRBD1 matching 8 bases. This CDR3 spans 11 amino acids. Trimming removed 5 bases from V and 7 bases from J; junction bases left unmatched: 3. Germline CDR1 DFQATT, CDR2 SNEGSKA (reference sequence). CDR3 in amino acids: CSADRGPGYTF. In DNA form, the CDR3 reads TGCAGTGCTGACAGGGGCCCTGGCTACACCTTC.

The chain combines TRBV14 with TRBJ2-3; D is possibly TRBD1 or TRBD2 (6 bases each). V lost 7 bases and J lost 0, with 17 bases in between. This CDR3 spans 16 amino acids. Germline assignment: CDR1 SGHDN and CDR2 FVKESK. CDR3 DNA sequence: TGTGCCAGCACACCGGGGGCACCGGGAAGCACAGATACGCAGTATTTT. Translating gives CASTPGAPGSTDTQYF.